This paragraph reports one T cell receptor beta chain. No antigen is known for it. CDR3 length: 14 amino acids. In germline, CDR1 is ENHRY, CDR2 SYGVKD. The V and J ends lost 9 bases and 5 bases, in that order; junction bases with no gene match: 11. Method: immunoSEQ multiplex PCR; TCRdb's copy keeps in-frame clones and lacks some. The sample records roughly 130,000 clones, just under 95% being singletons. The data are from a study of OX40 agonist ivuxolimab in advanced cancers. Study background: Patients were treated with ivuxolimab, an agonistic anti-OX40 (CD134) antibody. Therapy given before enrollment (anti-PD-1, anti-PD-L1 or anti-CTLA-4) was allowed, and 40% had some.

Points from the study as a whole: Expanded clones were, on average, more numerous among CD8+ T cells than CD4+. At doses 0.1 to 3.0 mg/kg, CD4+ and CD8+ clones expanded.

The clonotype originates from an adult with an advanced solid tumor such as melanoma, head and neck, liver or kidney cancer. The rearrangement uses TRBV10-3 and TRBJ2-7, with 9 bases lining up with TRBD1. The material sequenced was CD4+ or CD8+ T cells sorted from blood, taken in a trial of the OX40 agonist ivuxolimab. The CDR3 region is CAIKSGTGMDEQYF. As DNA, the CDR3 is TGTGCCATAAAATCCGGGACAGGGATGGACGAGCAGTACTTC.